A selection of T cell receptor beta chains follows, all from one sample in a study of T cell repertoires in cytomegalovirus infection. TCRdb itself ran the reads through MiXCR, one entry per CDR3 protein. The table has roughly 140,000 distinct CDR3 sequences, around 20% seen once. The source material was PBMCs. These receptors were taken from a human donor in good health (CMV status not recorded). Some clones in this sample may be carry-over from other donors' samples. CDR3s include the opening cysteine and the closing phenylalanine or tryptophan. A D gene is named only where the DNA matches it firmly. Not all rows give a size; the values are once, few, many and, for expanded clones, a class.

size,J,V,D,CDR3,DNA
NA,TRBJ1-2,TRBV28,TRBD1,CASSFWGQGPLNYGYTF,TGTGCCAGCAGTTTTTGGGGACAGGGGCCTCTTAACTATGGCTACACCTTC
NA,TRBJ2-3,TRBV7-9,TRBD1,CASSPGSLDRGLGDTQYF,TGTGCCAGCAGCCCAGGAAGCTTAGACAGGGGGCTTGGAGATACGCAGTATTTT
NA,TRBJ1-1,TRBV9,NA,CASSVAGEGTEAFF,TGTGCCAGCAGCGTAGCGGGGGAGGGCACTGAAGCTTTCTTT
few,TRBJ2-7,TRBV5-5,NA,CASSLPPYEQYF,TGTGCCAGCAGCTTACCGCCCTACGAGCAGTACTTC
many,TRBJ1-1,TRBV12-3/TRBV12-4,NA,CASSLRVTEAFF,TGTGCCAGCAGTTTAAGGGTCACTGAAGCTTTCTTT
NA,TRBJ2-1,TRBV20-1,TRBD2,CSAGLAGGNEQFF,TGCAGTGCGGGGCTAGCGGGAGGAAATGAGCAGTTCTTC
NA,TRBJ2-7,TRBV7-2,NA,CASSLGGWGADEQYF,TGTGCCAGCAGCTTAGGGGGGTGGGGGGCGGACGAGCAGTACTTC
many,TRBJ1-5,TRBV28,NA,CASSPRQTSNQPQHF,TGTGCCAGCAGTCCCCGACAGACCAGCAATCAGCCCCAGCATTTT
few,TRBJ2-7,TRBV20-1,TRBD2,CSASPSSGGVYYEQYF,TGCAGTGCTAGCCCTTCTAGCGGCGGCGTTTATTACGAGCAGTACTTC
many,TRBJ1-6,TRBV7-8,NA,CASSLTQDTYNSPLHF,TGTGCCAGCAGCTTAACTCAGGATACCTATAATTCACCCCTCCACTTT
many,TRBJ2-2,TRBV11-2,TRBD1,CASSPGQVVAGELFF,TGTGCCAGCAGCCCGGGACAGGTAGTGGCCGGGGAGCTGTTTTTT
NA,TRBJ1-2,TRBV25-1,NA,CASSGTGGDGYTF,TGTGCCAGCAGTGGTACGGGAGGGGATGGCTACACCTTC
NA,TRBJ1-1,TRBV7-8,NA,CASSARPELGPEAFF,TGTGCCAGCAGCGCGCGACCGGAGCTAGGCCCTGAAGCTTTCTTT
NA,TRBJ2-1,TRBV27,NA,CASSLLGGYNEQFF,TGTGCCAGCAGTTTATTAGGCGGGTACAATGAGCAGTTCTTC
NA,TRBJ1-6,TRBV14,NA,CASSQAQGRDSPLHF,TGTGCCAGCAGCCAAGCGCAGGGTCGAGATTCACCCCTCCACTTT
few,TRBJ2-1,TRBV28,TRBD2,CASSTLAGVYNEQFF,TGTGCCAGCAGTACACTAGCGGGAGTGTACAATGAGCAGTTCTTC
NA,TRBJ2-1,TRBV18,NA,CASYPTASYNEQFF,TGTGCCAGCTACCCGACTGCATCCTACAATGAGCAGTTCTTC
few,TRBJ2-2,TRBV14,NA,CASSHLTDYTGELFF,TGTGCCAGCAGCCATTTGACAGACTACACCGGGGAGCTGTTTTTT
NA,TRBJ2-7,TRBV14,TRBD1,CASSQEYRSGTGPYEQYF,TGTGCCAGCAGCCAAGAATATCGATCCGGGACAGGGCCCTACGAGCAGTACTTC
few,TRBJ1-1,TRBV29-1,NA,CSARDAEAFF,TGCAGCGCACGGGACGCTGAAGCTTTCTTT
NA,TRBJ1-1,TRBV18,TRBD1,CASSRDRGRDTEAFF,TGTGCCAGCTCCCGGGACAGGGGGCGAGACACTGAAGCTTTCTTT